A single sample is the source of the 20 T cell receptor beta chains below, sequenced in a study of metastatic and nonmetastatic thyroid tumors. TCRdb used MiXCR to call clones anew from the PCR reads. The sample consists of 30,000 to 45,000 clones, less than 30% of them appearing once. Not a single patient had been given any form of treatment at any point before undergoing thyroid surgery. Sequencing was carried out using blood. All receptors derive from a male donor with papillary thyroid cancer or a benign thyroid nodule (not recorded which). Some clones in this sample may be carry-over from other donors' samples.

The rearrangement joins TRBV5-1 to TRBJ1-2, with D possibly TRBD1 on 5 matching bases. V was shortened by 0 bases and J by 6 bases, with 12 bases between the two germline ends. CDR1 and CDR2 from the germline V gene are SGHRS and YFSETQ. CDR3 length: 14 residues. CDR3 bases: TGCGCCAGCAGCTTGGGCGGAAGGACAAATGGCTACACCTTC. It is translated as CASSLGGRTNGYTF.

The chain has TRBV6-9 and TRBJ1-1; tentative D call: TRBD1 (5 bases). Germline assignment: CDR1 MNHGY and CDR2 SVAAGI. Deletions cut 6 bases from V and 1 base from J, with 9 bases between. CDR3 length: 13 residues. The CDR3 reads CASSYGGNTEAFF. The DNA of the CDR3 is TGTGCCAGCAGCTATGGGGGGAACACTGAAGCTTTCTTT.

This clone has ten or more counts. The chain carries TRBV20-1 and TRBJ2-7; unclear D gene. Germline CDR1 reads DFQATT; CDR2 reads SNEGSKA (reference sequence). Deletions cut 3 bases from V and 5 bases from J, with 11 bases between. This CDR3 has 12 residues. CDR3 amino acids: CSASKASDEQYF. The DNA of the CDR3 is TGCAGTGCTAGTAAAGCGTCTGACGAGCAGTACTTC.

This clone was recorded a few times. The chain uses TRBV29-1 and TRBJ2-3; TRBD2 might be the D (5 bases). The CDR3 consists of 8 residues. Germline V gives CDR1 SQVTM, CDR2 ANQGSEA. CDR3 in DNA: TGCATCGCGGGTTTGCAGTATTTT. Amino acid sequence: CIAGLQYF.

This clone was found many times. A much more abundant neighbour one base away suggests this may be a read error. CDR3 sequence: CASSPRVPGNTTYF. For the CDR3, the DNA is TGTGCCAGCAGCCCCAGGGTTCCCGGAAACACCACATATTTT. This chain connects TRBV3-1 to TRBJ1-3; tentative D call: TRBD1 (5 bases). This CDR3 spans 14 amino acids. From germline, CDR1 is LGHDT and CDR2 YNNKEL (reference sequence).

This clone was seen ten or more times. The chain carries TRBV2 and TRBJ2-2; no reliable D call. The ends were cut back, 7 bases at V and 6 bases at J, with 9 bases in the middle. Germline values: CDR1 SNHLY, CDR2 FYNNEI. The CDR3 extends over 12 amino acids. The CDR3 sequence: CASTVRPGELFF. The CDR3 nucleotides read TGTGCCAGCACAGTCCGGCCCGGGGAGCTGTTTTTT.

This clone appeared many times. The chain combines TRBV5-6 with TRBJ1-6, with TRBD1 matching over 12 bases. The CDR3 consists of 14 residues. After removal of 4 bases from V and 11 bases from J, the junction contained 4 bases not matched to a gene. CDR1 is SGHDT and CDR2 is YYEEEE in the germline V gene. The chain's CDR3 is CASSLGQGAPPLHF. The CDR3 DNA reads TGTGCCAGCAGCCTGGGACAGGGGGCTCCACCCCTCCACTTT.

The chain links TRBV18 to TRBJ2-7, with 9 bases identical to TRBD1. J lost 5 bases, V lost 4 bases, and 6 bases had no gene match. Looked up from germline, CDR1 is KGHSH and CDR2 is LQKENI. The CDR3 covers 14 residues. Here the CDR3 reads CASSLTGTGHEQYF. Written as DNA, the CDR3 is TGTGCCAGCTCACTCACCGGGACAGGGCACGAGCAGTACTTC.

This rearrangement joins TRBV30 to TRBJ2-7, with D tentatively TRBD1 (6 bases). Germline V lookup: CDR1 GTSNPN, CDR2 SVGIG (reference sequence). This CDR3 has 14 residues. Between the trimmed V and J ends, which lost 0 bases and 1 base, there was a span of 10 bases. The chain's CDR3 is CAWSVTGRSYEQYF. DNA for the CDR3: TGTGCCTGGAGTGTAACAGGGCGGTCCTACGAGCAGTACTTC. Combining the CDR3 with reference TRBV30 and TRBJ2-7 gives the whole variable domain SQTIHQWPATLVQPVGSPLSLECTVEGTSNPNLYWYRQAAGRGLQLLFYSVGIGQISSEVPQNLSASRPQDRQFILSSKKLLLSDSGFYLCAWSVTGRSYEQYFGPGTRLTVT.

This clone is deemed medium-sized (0.01 to 0.1%). The V and J genes are TRBV4-1 and TRBJ1-4; D perhaps matches TRBD1 (5 bases). CDR1 MGHRA and CDR2 YSYEKL come from the germline V gene. V was cut by 0 bases and J by 4 bases, with 9 bases left in between. The CDR3 length is 15 residues. This CDR3 reads CASSQDGHSNEKLFF. For the CDR3, the DNA is TGCGCCAGCAGCCAAGATGGACACAGTAATGAAAAACTGTTTTTT.

The chain uses TRBV4-1 and TRBJ1-1; D call uncertain. The CDR3 totals 12 residues. Germline loops: CDR1 MGHRA, CDR2 YSYEKL. Trimming took 1 base from V and 8 from J, leaving 8 bases between them. The CDR3 loop reads CASSQVFEEAFF. The CDR3 DNA reads TGCGCCAGCAGCCAAGTTTTCGAGGAAGCTTTCTTT.

This clone was picked up many times. This chain connects TRBV20-1 to TRBJ1-3; D is possibly TRBD1 (6 bases). This CDR3 is built from 19 residues. Trimming stripped 0 bases from V and 0 bases from J, with 21 bases between. Germline lookup yields CDR1 DFQATT and CDR2 SNEGSKA (reference sequence). This CDR3 reads CSARDPNPNMDSSGNTIYF. As DNA, the CDR3 is TGCAGTGCTAGAGATCCGAACCCCAATATGGACAGCTCTGGAAACACCATATATTTT.

This clone was observed a handful of times. This chain uses TRBV2 with TRBJ1-6; no reliable D call. Trimming shortened V by 11 bases and J by 10 bases, and 18 bases separated the two germline ends. CDR3 length equals 13 residues. From germline, CDR1 is SNHLY and CDR2 FYNNEI. The CDR3 DNA is TGTGCCGGTACGCCGGGGTCTGCCTCACCCCTCCACTTT. It yields the protein CAGTPGSASPLHF. Drawing the rest from reference TRBV2 and TRBJ1-6, the complete variable domain is EPEVTQTPSHQVTQMGQEVILRCVPISNHLYFYWYRQILGQKVEFLVSFYNNEISEKSEIFDDQFSVERPDGSNFTLKIRSTKLEDSAMYFCAGTPGSASPLHFGNGTRLTVT.

V and J are TRBV18 and TRBJ1-5; D possibly corresponds to TRBD1 (5 bases). The CDR3 runs to 17 residues. V was clipped by 3 bases and J by 2 bases, with 17 bases between them. Germline CDR1 and CDR2: KGHSH and LQKENI. The CDR3: CASSPELGRGRNQPQHF. The CDR3 DNA is TGTGCCAGCTCACCCGAACTCGGTAGGGGACGCAATCAGCCCCAGCATTTT.

The rearrangement joins TRBV30 to TRBJ1-5; D not certain. The V end was cut by 0 bases, the J end by 2 bases, with 5 bases between. The CDR3 is 13 residues long. CDR1 and CDR2 (germline): GTSNPN, SVGIG (reference sequence). DNA for the CDR3: TGTGCCTGGAGTGTGAAAGGCAATCAGCCCCAGCATTTT. Translated, it gives CAWSVKGNQPQHF.

The V call is TRBV4-2, the J call TRBJ2-3; D is unresolved. CDR3 size: 14 residues. V lost 1 base and J 1 base, leaving 6 bases between the germline ends. Germline CDR1 and CDR2: LGHNA and YNFKEQ. CDR3 DNA sequence: TGTGCCAGCAGCCAAGCGTCTCGCACAGATACGCAGTATTTT. Protein product: CASSQASRTDTQYF.

This clone is labeled medium-sized. The chain carries TRBV6-5 and TRBJ1-2, with TRBD1 identical over 7 bases. CDR1 is MNHEY, CDR2 SVGAGI, per germline. With V trimmed by 0 bases and J by 4 bases, 5 bases remained unmatched. The CDR3 length is 15 residues. CDR3 bases: TGTGCCAGCAGTTACTCGATACGGGACAGCTATGGCTACACCTTC. It yields the protein CASSYSIRDSYGYTF.

This clone was seen only a few times. The V gene is TRBV18, the J gene TRBJ1-4; D might be TRBD1 (5 bases). Trimming took off 1 base at V and 4 bases at J, with 10 bases between the two ends. CDR3 length equals 15 residues. Germline-derived CDR1 and CDR2 are KGHSH and LQKENI. The CDR3 bases are TGTGCCAGCTCACCACGGTCAGGGTTTAATGAAAAACTGTTTTTT. Its protein product is CASSPRSGFNEKLFF.

The chain combines TRBV7-2 with TRBJ1-6, with D perhaps matching TRBD1 (5 bases). Germline assignment: CDR1 SGHTA and CDR2 FQGNSA. Trimming removed 7 bases at V and 4 bases at J, with 14 bases between. This CDR3 is built from 15 residues. For the CDR3, the DNA is TGTGCCAGCACTCCACGGGCAGGGTATAATTCACCCCTCCACTTT. It codes for CASTPRAGYNSPLHF.

This clone appeared many times. This rearrangement joins TRBV24-1 to TRBJ1-2; no definite D call. The germline gives CDR1 KGHDR, CDR2 SFDVKD. The CDR3 consists of 12 residues. Between the trimmed V and J ends, which lost 3 bases and 3 bases, there was a span of 4 bases. Here the CDR3 reads CATSDPYYGYTF. DNA for the CDR3: TGTGCCACCAGTGATCCCTACTATGGCTACACCTTC.